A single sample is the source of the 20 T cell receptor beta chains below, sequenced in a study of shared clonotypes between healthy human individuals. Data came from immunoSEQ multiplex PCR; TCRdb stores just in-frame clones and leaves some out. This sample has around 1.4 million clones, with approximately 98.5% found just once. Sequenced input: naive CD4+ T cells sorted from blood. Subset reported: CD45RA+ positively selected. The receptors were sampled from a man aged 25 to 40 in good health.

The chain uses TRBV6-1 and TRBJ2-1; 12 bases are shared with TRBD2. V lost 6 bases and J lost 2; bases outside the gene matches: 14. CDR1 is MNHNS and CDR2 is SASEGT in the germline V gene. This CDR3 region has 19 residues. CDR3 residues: CASSEPTSGRAMAYNEQFF. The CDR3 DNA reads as TGTGCCAGCAGCGAACCGACTAGCGGGAGAGCCATGGCCTACAATGAGCAGTTCTTC.

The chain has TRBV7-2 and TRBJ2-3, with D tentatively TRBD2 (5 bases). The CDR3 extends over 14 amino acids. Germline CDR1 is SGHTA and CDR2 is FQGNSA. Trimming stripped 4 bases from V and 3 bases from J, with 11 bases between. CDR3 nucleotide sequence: TGTGCCAGCAGCTCGGGGAAGAGGACAGATACGCAGTATTTT. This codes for CASSSGKRTDTQYF.

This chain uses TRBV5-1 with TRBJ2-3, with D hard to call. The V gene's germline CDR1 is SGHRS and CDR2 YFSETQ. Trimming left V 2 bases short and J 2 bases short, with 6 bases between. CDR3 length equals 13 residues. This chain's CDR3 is CASSFTVTDTQYF. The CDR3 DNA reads TGCGCCAGCAGCTTTACAGTCACAGATACGCAGTATTTT.

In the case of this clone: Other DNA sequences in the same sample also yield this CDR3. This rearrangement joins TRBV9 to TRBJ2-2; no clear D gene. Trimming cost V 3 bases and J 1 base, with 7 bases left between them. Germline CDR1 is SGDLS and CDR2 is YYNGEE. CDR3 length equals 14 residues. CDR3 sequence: CASSATGNTGELFF. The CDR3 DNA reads TGTGCCAGCAGCGCGACGGGGAACACCGGGGAGCTGTTTTTT.

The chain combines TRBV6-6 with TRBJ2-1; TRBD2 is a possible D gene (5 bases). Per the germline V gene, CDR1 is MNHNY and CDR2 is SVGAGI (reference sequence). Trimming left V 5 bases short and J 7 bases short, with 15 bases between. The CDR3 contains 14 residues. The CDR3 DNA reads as TGTGCCAGCAGTCGCGACCCAGCGGTGAATGAGCAGTTCTTC. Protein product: CASSRDPAVNEQFF.

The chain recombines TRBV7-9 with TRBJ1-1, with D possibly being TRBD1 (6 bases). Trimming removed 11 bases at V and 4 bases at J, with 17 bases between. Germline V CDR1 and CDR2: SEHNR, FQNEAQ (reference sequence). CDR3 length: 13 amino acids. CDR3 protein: CAGYRVGITEAFF. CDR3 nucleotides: TGTGCCGGATACAGGGTGGGTATCACTGAAGCTTTCTTT. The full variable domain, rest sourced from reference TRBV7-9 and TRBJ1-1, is DTGVSQNPRHKITKRGQNVTFRCDPISEHNRLYWYRQTLGQGPEFLTYFQNEAQLEKSRLLSDRFSAERPKGSFSTLEIQRTEQGDSAMYLCAGYRVGITEAFFGQGTRLTVV.

The CDR3 DNA is TGTGCCAGTAAAAAGGAGTATGAGCAGTTCTTC. This translates into CASKKEYEQFF. This chain connects TRBV19 to TRBJ2-1; unclear D gene. The CDR3 has 11 amino acids. Germline CDR1 LNHDA, CDR2 SQIVND (reference sequence). V shed 7 bases and J shed 8 bases, with 9 bases lying between them.

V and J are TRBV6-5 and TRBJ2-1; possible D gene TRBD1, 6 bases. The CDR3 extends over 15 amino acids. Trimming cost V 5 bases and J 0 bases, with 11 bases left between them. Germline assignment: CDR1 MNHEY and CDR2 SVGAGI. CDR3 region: CASSVRQDSYNEQFF. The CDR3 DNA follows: TGTGCCAGCAGTGTTAGACAGGACTCCTACAATGAGCAGTTCTTC.

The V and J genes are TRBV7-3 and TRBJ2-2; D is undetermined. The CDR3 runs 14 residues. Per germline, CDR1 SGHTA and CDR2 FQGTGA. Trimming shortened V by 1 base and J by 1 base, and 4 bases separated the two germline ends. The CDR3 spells CASSLKGNTGELFF. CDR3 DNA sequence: TGTGCCAGCAGCTTAAAGGGGAACACCGGGGAGCTGTTTTTT.

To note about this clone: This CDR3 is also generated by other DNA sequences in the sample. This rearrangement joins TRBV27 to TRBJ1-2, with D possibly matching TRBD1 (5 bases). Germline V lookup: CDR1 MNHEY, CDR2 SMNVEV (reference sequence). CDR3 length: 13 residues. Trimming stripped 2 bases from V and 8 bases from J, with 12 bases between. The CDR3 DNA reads TGTGCCAGCAGTTTACAGGGTTCGGGAGGCTACACCTTC. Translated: CASSLQGSGGYTF.

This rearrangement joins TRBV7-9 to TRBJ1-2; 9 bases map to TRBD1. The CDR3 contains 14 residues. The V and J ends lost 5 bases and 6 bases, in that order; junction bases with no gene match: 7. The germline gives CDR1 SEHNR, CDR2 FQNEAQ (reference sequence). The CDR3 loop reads CASSPRTGEDGYTF. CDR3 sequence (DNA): TGTGCCAGCAGCCCCCGGACAGGGGAGGATGGCTACACCTTC.

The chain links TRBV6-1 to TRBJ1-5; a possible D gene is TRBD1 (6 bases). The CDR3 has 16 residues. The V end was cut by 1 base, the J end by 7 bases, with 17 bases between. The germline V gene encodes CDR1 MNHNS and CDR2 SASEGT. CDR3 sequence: CASSEVFSRGLQPQHF. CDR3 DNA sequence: TGTGCCAGCAGTGAAGTTTTCTCCCGGGGGCTACAGCCCCAGCATTTT.

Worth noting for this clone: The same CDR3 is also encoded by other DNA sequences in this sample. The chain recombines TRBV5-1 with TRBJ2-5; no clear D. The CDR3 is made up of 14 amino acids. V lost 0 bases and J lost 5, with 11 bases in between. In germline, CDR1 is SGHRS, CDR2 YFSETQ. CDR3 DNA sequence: TGCGCCAGCAGCTTGGTGGGGTCGTCGGAGACCCAGTACTTC. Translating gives CASSLVGSSETQYF. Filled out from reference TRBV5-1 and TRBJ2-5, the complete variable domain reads KAGVTQTPRYLIKTRGQQVTLSCSPISGHRSVSWYQQTPGQGLQFLFEYFSETQRNKGNFPGRFSGRQFSNSRSEMNVSTLELGDSALYLCASSLVGSSETQYFGPGTRLLVL.

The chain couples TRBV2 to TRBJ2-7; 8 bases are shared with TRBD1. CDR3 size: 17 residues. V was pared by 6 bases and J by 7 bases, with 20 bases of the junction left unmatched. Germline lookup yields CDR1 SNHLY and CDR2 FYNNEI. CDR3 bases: TGTGCCAGCAGACTCCCCTGGGGCAATCAGGGGGCAAGGGAGCAGTACTTC. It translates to CASRLPWGNQGAREQYF.

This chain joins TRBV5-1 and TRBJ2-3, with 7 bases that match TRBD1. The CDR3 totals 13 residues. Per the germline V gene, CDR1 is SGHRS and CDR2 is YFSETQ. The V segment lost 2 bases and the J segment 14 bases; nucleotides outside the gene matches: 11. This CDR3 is CASSFNRGTGAYF. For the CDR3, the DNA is TGCGCCAGCAGCTTTAACAGGGGTACAGGGGCGTATTTT.

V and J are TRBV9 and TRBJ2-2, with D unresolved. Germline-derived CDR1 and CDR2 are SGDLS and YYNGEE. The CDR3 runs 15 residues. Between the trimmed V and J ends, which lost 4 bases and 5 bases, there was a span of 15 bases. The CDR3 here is CASSLAVVSTGELFF. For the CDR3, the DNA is TGTGCCAGCAGCCTCGCGGTCGTCTCGACCGGGGAGCTGTTTTTT. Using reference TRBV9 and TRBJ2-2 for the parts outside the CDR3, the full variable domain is DSGVTQTPKHLITATGQRVTLRCSPRSGDLSVYWYQQSLDQGLQFLIQYYNGEERAKGNILERFSAQQFPDLHSELNLSSLELGDSALYFCASSLAVVSTGELFFGEGSRLTVL.

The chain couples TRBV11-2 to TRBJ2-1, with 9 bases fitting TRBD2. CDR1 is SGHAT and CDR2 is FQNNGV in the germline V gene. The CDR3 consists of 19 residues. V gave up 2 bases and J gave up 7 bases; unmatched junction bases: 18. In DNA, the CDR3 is TGTGCCAGCAGCTTATTTATTTCTGCGCTGACTAGCGGTATAAATGAGCAGTTCTTC. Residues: CASSLFISALTSGINEQFF. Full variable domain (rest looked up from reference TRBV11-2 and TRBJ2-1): EAGVAQSPRYKIIEKRQSVAFWCNPISGHATLYWYQQILGQGPKLLIQFQNNGVVDDSQLPKDRFSAERLKGVDSTLKIQPAKLEDSAVYLCASSLFISALTSGINEQFFGPGTRLTVL.

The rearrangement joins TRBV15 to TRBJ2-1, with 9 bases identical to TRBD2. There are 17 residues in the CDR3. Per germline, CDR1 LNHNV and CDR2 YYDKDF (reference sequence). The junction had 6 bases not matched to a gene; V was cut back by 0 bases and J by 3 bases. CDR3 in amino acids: CATSRDLAGGGYNEQFF. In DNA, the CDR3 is TGTGCCACCAGCAGAGATTTGGCGGGAGGGGGCTACAATGAGCAGTTCTTC.

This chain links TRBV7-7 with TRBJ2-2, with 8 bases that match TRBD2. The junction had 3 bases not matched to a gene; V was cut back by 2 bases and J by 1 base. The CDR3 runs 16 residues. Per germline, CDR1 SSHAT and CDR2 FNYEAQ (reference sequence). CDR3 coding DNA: TGTGCCAGCAGCTTACTTACTAGCGGGAACACCGGGGAGCTGTTTTTT. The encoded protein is CASSLLTSGNTGELFF.

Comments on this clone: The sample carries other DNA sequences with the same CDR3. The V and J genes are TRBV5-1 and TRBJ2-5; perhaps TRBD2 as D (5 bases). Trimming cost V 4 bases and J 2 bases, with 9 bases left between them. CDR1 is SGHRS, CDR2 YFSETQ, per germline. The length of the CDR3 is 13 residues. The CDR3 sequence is CASSAGPQETQYF. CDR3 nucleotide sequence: TGCGCCAGCAGCGCGGGCCCACAAGAGACCCAGTACTTC.